A single sample gave rise to the 8 T cell receptor beta chains below, sequenced in a study of cytomegalovirus exposure and HLA in healthy donors (dated by TCRdb to between 2016 and 2019). Library preparation employed the immunoSEQ multiplex PCR assay. For the multiplex PCR, a mixture combining 60 forward primers for TCR Vbeta segments and 13 reverse primers for TCR Jbeta segments was used. TCRdb obtained this table from immuneACCESS and retained in-frame rearrangements with V and J assigned. These tables miss some clones; where compared with another copy, unresolved V genes account for less than half of the shortfall, and the remainder is unexplained. This sample's table contains 140,000 to 150,000 clones. Approximately 1% of the sample lies in the top ten. Specimen: PBMCs. The receptor source for this set is a male donor in good health and CMV-seronegative.

The DNA of the CDR3 is TGCGCCAGCAGCACCGTCCCGTTAGCTAACTATGGCTACACCTTC. Its translation is CASSTVPLANYGYTF. The chain joins TRBV5-1 to TRBJ1-2; D is unclear. V dropped 4 bases and J dropped 0 bases, with 13 bases sitting between them. This CDR3 is built from 15 residues. Germline V gene data show CDR1 as SGHRS and CDR2 as YFSETQ.

V and J are TRBV5-1 and TRBJ2-3; 8 bases are shared with TRBD2. The CDR3 length is 15 residues. Trimming cost V 0 bases and J 2 bases; bases outside gene matches: 2. The germline CDR1 and CDR2 sequences are SGHRS and YFSETQ. In nucleotides, the CDR3 is TGCGCCAGCAGCTTGGGACTAGCGCCCACAGATACGCAGTATTTT. Translation gives CASSLGLAPTDTQYF.

The V call is TRBV4-2, the J call TRBJ2-2; TRBD2 aligns across 8 bases. There are 14 residues in the CDR3. Unmatched junction bases numbered 1, after V lost 5 bases and J lost 2 bases. CDR1 and CDR2 from the germline V gene are LGHNA and YNFKEQ. CDR3 residues: CASSTSGNTGELFF. CDR3 nucleotide sequence: TGTGCCAGCAGCACTAGCGGTAACACCGGGGAGCTGTTTTTT.

The genes are TRBV19 and TRBJ1-6, with TRBD1 identical over 8 bases. CDR1 and CDR2 from the germline V gene are LNHDA and SQIVND (reference sequence). With V trimmed by 5 bases and J by 9 bases, 3 bases remained unmatched. This CDR3 has 13 amino acids. This chain's CDR3 is CASSQGATSPLHF. The CDR3 DNA is TGTGCCAGTAGTCAGGGGGCCACTTCACCCCTCCACTTT.

The genes are TRBV5-5 and TRBJ1-1; tentative D call: TRBD1 (5 bases). Trimming shortened V by 1 base and J by 5 bases, and 15 bases separated the two germline ends. CDR3 size: 15 residues. Germline CDR1 and CDR2: SGHKS and YYEKEE (reference sequence). In DNA, the CDR3 is TGTGCCAGCAGCTTGTTGCGGGGGGTAGGAACTGAAGCTTTCTTT. This encodes CASSLLRGVGTEAFF.

The chain couples TRBV30 to TRBJ1-5; no clear D gene. The V end lost 0 bases, the J end lost 5 bases, and 11 bases lay between the germline ends. The length of the CDR3 is 14 residues. CDR1 is GTSNPN and CDR2 is SVGIG in the germline V gene (reference sequence). This CDR3 reads CAWSVRRGDQPQHF. In DNA, the CDR3 is TGTGCCTGGAGTGTACGACGCGGGGATCAGCCCCAGCATTTT.

The gene calls are TRBV9 and TRBJ1-1; D remains ambiguous. Trimming removed 1 base at V and 0 bases at J, with 10 bases between. The CDR3 loop spans 15 amino acids. Looked up from germline, CDR1 is SGDLS and CDR2 is YYNGEE. Written as DNA, the CDR3 is TGTGCCAGCAGCGTAAACCGGGGATTGAACACTGAAGCTTTCTTT. Translated, it gives CASSVNRGLNTEAFF.

The chain links TRBV19 to TRBJ1-1; D unresolved. Germline CDR1 is LNHDA and CDR2 is SQIVND (reference sequence). V was cut by 6 bases and J by 4 bases, with 9 bases left in between. This CDR3 has 12 amino acids. The CDR3 DNA follows: TGTGCCAGTAGGGGAGGGTCCACTGAAGCTTTCTTT. It specifies CASRGGSTEAFF.